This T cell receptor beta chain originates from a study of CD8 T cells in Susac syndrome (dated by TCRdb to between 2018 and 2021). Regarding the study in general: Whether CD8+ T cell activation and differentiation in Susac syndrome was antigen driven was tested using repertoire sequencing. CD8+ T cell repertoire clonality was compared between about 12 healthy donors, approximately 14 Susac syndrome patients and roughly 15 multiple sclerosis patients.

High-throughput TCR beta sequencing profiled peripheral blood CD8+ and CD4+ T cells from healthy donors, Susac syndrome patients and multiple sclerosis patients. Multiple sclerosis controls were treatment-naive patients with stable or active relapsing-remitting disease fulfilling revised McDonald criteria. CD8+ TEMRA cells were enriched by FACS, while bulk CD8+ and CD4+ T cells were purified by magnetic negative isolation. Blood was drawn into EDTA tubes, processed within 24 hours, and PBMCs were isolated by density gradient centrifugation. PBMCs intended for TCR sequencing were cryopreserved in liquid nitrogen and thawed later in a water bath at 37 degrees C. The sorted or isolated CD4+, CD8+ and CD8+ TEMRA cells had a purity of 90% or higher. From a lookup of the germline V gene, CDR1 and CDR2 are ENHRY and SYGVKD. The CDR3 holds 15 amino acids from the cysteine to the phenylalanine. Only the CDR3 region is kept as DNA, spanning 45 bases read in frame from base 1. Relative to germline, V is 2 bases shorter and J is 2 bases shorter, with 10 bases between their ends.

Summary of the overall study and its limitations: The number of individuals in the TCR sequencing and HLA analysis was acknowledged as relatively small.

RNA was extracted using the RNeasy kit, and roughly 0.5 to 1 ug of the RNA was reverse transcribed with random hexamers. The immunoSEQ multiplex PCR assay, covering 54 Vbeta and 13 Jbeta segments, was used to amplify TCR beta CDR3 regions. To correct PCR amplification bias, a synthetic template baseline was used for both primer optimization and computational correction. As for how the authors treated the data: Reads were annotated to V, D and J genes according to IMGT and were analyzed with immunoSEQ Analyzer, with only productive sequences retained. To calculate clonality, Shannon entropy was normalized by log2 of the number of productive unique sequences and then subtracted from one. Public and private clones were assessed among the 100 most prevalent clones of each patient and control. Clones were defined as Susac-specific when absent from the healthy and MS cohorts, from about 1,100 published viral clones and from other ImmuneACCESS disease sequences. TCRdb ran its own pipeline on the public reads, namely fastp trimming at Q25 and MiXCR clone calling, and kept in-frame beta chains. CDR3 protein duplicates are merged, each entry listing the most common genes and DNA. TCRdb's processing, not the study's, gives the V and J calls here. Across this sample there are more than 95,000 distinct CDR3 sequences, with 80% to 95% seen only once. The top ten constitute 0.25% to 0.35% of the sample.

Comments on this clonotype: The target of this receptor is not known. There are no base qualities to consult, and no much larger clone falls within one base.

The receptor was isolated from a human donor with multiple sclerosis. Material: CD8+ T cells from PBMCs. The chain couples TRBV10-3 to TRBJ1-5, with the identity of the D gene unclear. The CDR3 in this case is CAISELGFGNQPQHF. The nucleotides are TGTGCCATCAGTGAGCTGGGTTTCGGCAATCAGCCCCAGCATTTT.